This TCR beta chain was found in a study of control samples from healthy donors and cancer patients (dated by TCRdb to the early 2020s). Points on this clone: Its antigen remains undetermined. No base quality values were provided; no much bigger clone lies one nucleotide off.

Library generation was performed with the immunoSEQ multiplex PCR assay. TCRdb took over this immuneACCESS table, retaining in-frame rearrangements with V and J assigned. Such tables are incomplete; in checked studies, under half of the missing clones stem from an unresolved V gene, and the remainder is unexplained. The sample records 150,000 to 200,000 clones, under 96% of which are singletons. Under 1.2% of the sample comes from the top ten. V and J are truncated by 6 bases and 0 bases respectively, leaving an intervening sequence of 9 bases. The CDR3 runs 14 amino acids, cysteine and phenylalanine included. The only DNA kept is the CDR3, 42 bases in frame from the first base. According to the germline V gene, CDR1 reads MNHEY and CDR2 reads SVGAGI.

The V gene is TRBV6-5 and the J gene is TRBJ1-5; no D gene call is confident. Sample: blood. The source of this sequence is a woman in her 30s in good health. The CDR3 region has the sequence CASRASISNQPQHF. The bases read TGTGCCAGCAGGGCATCCATTAGCAATCAGCCCCAGCATTTT.